This T cell receptor beta chain was sequenced in a study of cytomegalovirus exposure and HLA in healthy donors. The germline CDR1 and CDR2 sequences are SGDLS and YYNGEE. There are 15 residues in the CDR3. V dropped 4 bases and J dropped 4; count of bases not matched to a gene: 8. Primers included in the PCR were 60 Vbeta and 13 Jbeta primers. Sequenced by immunoSEQ multiplex PCR; TCRdb stores in-frame clones only, minus some. The repertoire holds some 110,000 clones, with around 64% as singletons. Regarding the study as a whole: Because they were indistinguishable, some V segments, including TRBV6-2 and TRBV6-3, were excluded. Rare TCR sequences dominated, though some public TCRs recurred in many donors.

This clone was observed a handful of times. Its matching antigen is unknown. The genes are TRBV9 and TRBJ1-1; 9 positions match TRBD1. This TCR was recovered from a man aged 30 to 45 in good health and CMV-seropositive. Sequencing used PBMCs. DNA for the CDR3: TGTGCCAGCAGCTTTCGACAGGGGGGAACCACTGAAGCTTTCTTT. Its protein product is CASSFRQGGTTEAFF.